The clone carrying this TCR beta chain was recorded a few times. Its cognate antigen is unknown. The data were obtained in a study of response to subunit inactivated influenza vaccine. MiXCR, run by TCRdb on the RT-PCR reads, gives a single entry per CDR3 protein. The table has under 550,000 distinct CDR3 sequences, more than 7% seen once. Study-wide points: With each seasonal influenza vaccination, the authors suggested, few new T cells are recruited.

The sample in question was PBMCs from blood, obtained roughly 24 months after vaccination. The TCR was taken from a man aged 50 to 69 who received an inactivated influenza vaccine.

As DNA, the CDR3 is TGTGCCAGCAGTCCAGAAGACAGGAATGACTACGAGCAGTACTTC. It codes for CASSPEDRNDYEQYF. The chain carries TRBV12-3 or TRBV12-4 and TRBJ2-7, with a weak D call TRBD1 (6 bases). CDR3 length equals 15 residues. Deletions cut 5 bases from V and 3 bases from J, with 17 bases between.